These T cell receptor beta chains were read from a single sample in a study of blood T cell repertoires in COVID-19. Clones were sequenced by immunoSEQ multiplex PCR, and TCRdb holds only the in-frame ones, with some missing. This sample carries around 170,000 clones, around 77% of them seen once, and the ten largest clones take about 7%. Sequenced: peripheral blood. The receptors originated from a man between 70 and 80 years old with active or convalescent COVID-19. Both conserved end residues are part of each CDR3. A D gene is named only where the DNA matches it firmly. A row's size may be missing; if present it is once, few, many or a size class.

abundance	len	v_gene	j_gene	d_gene	CDR3aa	CDR3nt
-	14	TRBV9	TRBJ2-7	TRBD2	CASSPSGTSYEQYF	TGTGCCAGCAGTCCCAGCGGGACTTCCTACGAGCAGTACTTC
-	13	TRBV7-6	TRBJ2-7	-	CASSLVVGGEQYF	TGTGCCAGCAGCTTAGTTGTGGGGGGCGAGCAGTACTTC
-	14	TRBV30	TRBJ1-2	-	CAWSITGLNYGYTF	TGTGCCTGGAGTATTACAGGGTTGAACTATGGCTACACCTTC
few	17	TRBV6-2/TRBV6-3	TRBJ1-3	TRBD1	CASSPVLRTGAGNTIYF	TGTGCCAGCAGCCCTGTACTTCGGACAGGGGCTGGAAACACCATATATTTT
-	14	TRBV18	TRBJ2-4	TRBD1	CASSPDRGTYIQYF	TGTGCCAGCTCCCCGGACAGGGGCACGTACATTCAGTACTTC
-	15	TRBV4-3	TRBJ2-1	TRBD1	CASSQAGSGGGVQFF	TGCGCCAGCAGCCAGGCGGGTTCAGGGGGTGGCGTTCAATTCTTC
-	16	TRBV5-1	TRBJ2-3	TRBD2	CASSLSSGSGADTQYF	TGCGCCAGCAGCTTGAGTAGCGGGAGTGGGGCAGATACGCAGTATTTT
-	18	TRBV7-7	TRBJ2-2	TRBD1	CASSLRQGAIANTGELFF	TGTGCCAGCAGCTTAAGGCAGGGGGCTATCGCGAACACCGGGGAGCTGTTTTTT
-	17	TRBV7-9	TRBJ2-1	-	CASSRFPYRSSYNEQFF	TGTGCCAGCAGCCGATTTCCGTACAGGAGCTCCTACAATGAGCAGTTCTTC
-	14	TRBV5-5	TRBJ1-2	-	CASSSDGGARGYTF	TGTGCCAGCAGCTCGGACGGAGGCGCCCGTGGCTACACCTTC
-	19	TRBV7-2	TRBJ1-5	-	CASSLAPIGSAYSNQPQHF	TGTGCCAGCAGCTTAGCTCCTATTGGGAGCGCCTATAGCAATCAGCCCCAGCATTTT
once	16	TRBV7-2	TRBJ1-6	-	CASSLGRQGPSSPLHF	TGTGCCAGCAGCTTAGGTCGGCAGGGCCCTAGTTCACCCCTCCACTTT
-	17	TRBV27	TRBJ2-5	-	CASSLKGRFGSPETQYF	TGTGCCAGCAGTTTAAAGGGGCGGTTCGGGAGTCCAGAGACCCAGTACTTC
-	16	TRBV5-1	TRBJ2-2	TRBD1	CASSSPGQGSSGELFF	TGCGCCAGCAGCTCTCCGGGACAGGGGAGCTCCGGGGAGCTGTTTTTT
-	15	TRBV3-1/TRBV3-2	TRBJ1-5	-	CASSQGQGWDQPQHF	TGTGCCAGCAGCCAAGGGCAGGGTTGGGATCAGCCCCAGCATTTT
-	15	TRBV5-4	TRBJ2-1	TRBD2	CASSSELGGGNEQFF	TGTGCCAGCAGCTCCGAGCTCGGGGGGGGGAATGAGCAGTTCTTC
-	13	TRBV25-1	TRBJ1-5	-	CASSGQGNQPQHF	TGTGCCAGCAGTGGTCAGGGAAATCAGCCCCAGCATTTT
-	16	TRBV4-1	TRBJ1-4	-	CASSLRQVATNEKLFF	TGCGCCAGCAGCCTCCGACAGGTTGCAACTAATGAAAAACTGTTTTTT
-	15	TRBV27	TRBJ1-6	TRBD1	CASRLNRGFYSPLHF	TGTGCCAGCAGACTTAACAGGGGGTTTTATTCACCCCTCCACTTT
-	15	TRBV7-8	TRBJ2-4	-	CASSPERSMANIQYF	TGTGCCAGCAGCCCAGAGCGGAGTATGGCTAACATTCAGTACTTC
few	17	TRBV30	TRBJ1-5	-	CAWSVAMGPDSNQPQHF	TGTGCCTGGAGTGTAGCTATGGGGCCAGATAGCAATCAGCCCCAGCATTTT
-	17	TRBV19	TRBJ1-5	-	CASSIDQSGNSNQPQHF	TGTGCCAGTAGTATAGATCAATCGGGGAATAGCAATCAGCCCCAGCATTTT
-	17	TRBV4-1	TRBJ1-3	TRBD1	CASSQGTGGHSGNTIYF	TGCGCCAGCAGCCAAGGGACAGGGGGCCACTCTGGAAACACCATATATTTT
few	15	TRBV9	TRBJ2-1	-	CASSVDRVSYNEQFF	TGTGCCAGCAGCGTAGACAGGGTTTCCTACAATGAGCAGTTCTTC
once	13	TRBV11-3	TRBJ1-1	-	CASSWEEDTEAFF	TGTGCCAGCAGCTGGGAGGAGGACACTGAAGCTTTCTTT
many	16	TRBV18	TRBJ2-1	-	CASSPLAVSSYNEQFF	TGTGCCAGCTCACCTCTGGCGGTAAGCTCCTACAATGAGCAGTTCTTC
-	11	TRBV7-6	TRBJ2-5	-	CASSPIETQYF	TGTGCCAGCAGCCCAATTGAGACCCAGTACTTC
few	17	TRBV9	TRBJ2-2	-	CASSVEGRRPNTGELFF	TGTGCCAGCAGCGTAGAGGGGCGGAGACCTAACACCGGGGAGCTGTTTTTT
-	16	TRBV7-6	TRBJ2-5	-	CASSYPTGSGQETQYF	TGTGCCAGCAGCTACCCGACCGGTAGCGGCCAAGAGACCCAGTACTTC
-	11	TRBV6-5	TRBJ1-1	-	CASSVNTEAFF	TGTGCCAGCTCTGTGAACACTGAAGCTTTCTTT
-	16	TRBV6-2/TRBV6-3	TRBJ2-1	TRBD2	CASSYSASGSIDEQFF	TGTGCCAGCAGTTACTCGGCTAGCGGGAGTATCGATGAGCAGTTCTTC
-	13	TRBV15	TRBJ2-7	-	CATSRVGSREQYF	TGTGCCACCAGCAGAGTAGGATCGAGGGAGCAGTACTTC
-	16	TRBV7-6	TRBJ1-1	TRBD1	CASSPGTGAGSTEAFF	TGTGCCAGCAGCCCCGGGACAGGGGCTGGATCCACTGAAGCTTTCTTT
once	13	TRBV24-1	TRBJ2-5	-	CATSLQGEETQYF	TGTGCCACCAGCCTACAGGGAGAAGAGACCCAGTACTTC
-	15	TRBV7-2	TRBJ1-2	TRBD1	CASSSMGQGLSGYTF	TGTGCCAGCAGCTCGATGGGACAGGGGTTGAGTGGCTACACCTTC
-	16	TRBV21-1	TRBJ2-5	-	CASSKGLLTARETQYF	TGTGCCAGCAGCAAAGGGTTATTGACAGCCCGAGAGACCCAGTACTTC
-	14	TRBV10-3	TRBJ2-7	-	CAILDSANSYEQYF	TGTGCCATCCTGGACAGTGCGAACTCCTACGAGCAGTACTTC
-	13	TRBV2	TRBJ1-1	-	CATSRVANTEAFF	TGTGCCACCTCCCGGGTGGCAAATACTGAAGCTTTCTTT
few	15	TRBV6-5	TRBJ1-2	TRBD1	CASRGGQGAFYGYTF	TGTGCCAGCAGGGGAGGACAGGGGGCGTTCTATGGCTACACCTTC
once	16	TRBV5-1	TRBJ2-2	-	CASSLGTGGTTGELFF	TGCGCCAGCAGCTTGGGCACGGGCGGGACCACCGGGGAGCTGTTTTTT
few	14	TRBV6-5	TRBJ1-5	TRBD1	CASSNTGVNQPQHF	TGTGCCAGCAGTAACACAGGGGTGAATCAGCCCCAGCATTTT
-	15	TRBV11-2	TRBJ2-3	TRBD2	CASSQLAGGADTQYF	TGTGCCAGCAGCCAACTAGCGGGAGGGGCAGATACGCAGTATTTT
-	13	TRBV10-3	TRBJ1-1	TRBD1	CAAGDRVNTEAFF	TGTGCCGCCGGGGACAGAGTGAACACTGAAGCTTTCTTT
-	14	TRBV5-1	TRBJ1-1	-	CASSPTSGNTEAFF	TGCGCCAGCAGTCCTACCTCGGGGAACACTGAAGCTTTCTTT
-	20	TRBV6-1	TRBJ2-2	TRBD2	CASSELYPGLASGRAGELFF	TGTGCCAGCAGTGAATTATACCCGGGACTAGCGTCTGGAAGGGCCGGGGAGCTGTTTTTT
-	15	TRBV19	TRBJ1-1	TRBD1	CASSDRGLGNTEAFF	TGTGCCAGTAGCGACAGGGGGCTGGGGAACACTGAAGCTTTCTTT
-	15	TRBV4-2	TRBJ1-5	-	CASSQDREGYQPQHF	TGTGCCAGCAGCCAAGATCGGGAGGGGTATCAGCCCCAGCATTTT
-	13	TRBV12-5	TRBJ2-7	TRBD1	CASARTGAYEQYF	TGTGCTAGTGCCCGGACAGGGGCCTACGAGCAGTACTTC
few	14	TRBV7-3	TRBJ2-2	-	CASSPTGNTGELFF	TGTGCCAGCAGCCCGACAGGGAACACCGGGGAGCTGTTTTTT
-	14	TRBV5-1	TRBJ2-2	-	CASSLGGNTGELFF	TGCGCCAGCAGCTTGGGAGGGAACACCGGGGAGCTGTTTTTT
-	14	TRBV5-1	TRBJ1-2	-	CASNGGRSTYGYTF	TGCGCCAGCAACGGAGGGCGTTCTACTTATGGCTACACCTTC
few	16	TRBV18	TRBJ2-5	-	CASSPRGPDNQETQYF	TGTGCCAGCTCACCACGGGGGCCGGATAACCAAGAGACCCAGTACTTC
-	14	TRBV3-1/TRBV3-2	TRBJ1-1	-	CASSLATVNTEAFF	TGTGCCAGCAGCTTAGCGACGGTGAACACTGAAGCTTTCTTT
-	14	TRBV29-1	TRBJ2-2	TRBD2	CSVEGLTGTGELFF	TGCAGCGTTGAGGGACTAACGGGGACCGGGGAGCTGTTTTTT
few	11	TRBV20-1	TRBJ1-5	-	CSARGSPTQHF	TGCAGTGCTAGAGGGAGCCCGACCCAGCATTTT
-	13	TRBV27	TRBJ1-4	TRBD1	CASKAGGIEKLFF	TGTGCCAGCAAGGCAGGGGGCATCGAAAAACTGTTTTTT
-	12	TRBV29-1	TRBJ1-2	-	CSVDRTNYGYTF	TGCAGCGTTGACAGGACAAACTATGGCTACACCTTC